The clone carrying this TCR beta chain showed up just a few times. Its cognate antigen is unknown. This sample is drawn from a study of T cells in Graves' hyperthyroidism and ophthalmopathy. Study findings and constraints: Ophthalmopathy, which appeared later, was predicted by the model a median about 6.8 months before onset. Among clonotypes expanded in thyroid above 0.001, most were also found in blood.

TCR beta CDR3 regions were amplified from RNA. TCR CDR3 regions were first amplified by RT-PCR with HTBI primers. Using its own MiXCR run on the multiplex PCR reads, TCRdb lists one record per CDR3 protein. The sample includes 500,000 to 800,000 distinct CDR3 sequences, less than 45% of them seen just once. V shed 3 bases and J shed 5 bases, with 16 bases lying between them. Germline-derived CDR1 and CDR2 are DFQATT and SNEGSKA (reference sequence). CDR3 length equals 14 residues. The study excluded patients with uncontrolled infection, other autoimmune disease, pregnancy or lactation. This receptor was taken from an adult man with Graves' disease, either hyperthyroidism or ophthalmopathy (not recorded which). The rearrangement links TRBV20-1 to TRBJ2-5, with D unclear. The sequenced sample was peripheral blood or thyroid tissue (not recorded which). The CDR3 here is CSASGGFHAETQYF. DNA for the CDR3: TGCAGTGCTAGCGGTGGGTTTCATGCGGAGACCCAGTACTTC.